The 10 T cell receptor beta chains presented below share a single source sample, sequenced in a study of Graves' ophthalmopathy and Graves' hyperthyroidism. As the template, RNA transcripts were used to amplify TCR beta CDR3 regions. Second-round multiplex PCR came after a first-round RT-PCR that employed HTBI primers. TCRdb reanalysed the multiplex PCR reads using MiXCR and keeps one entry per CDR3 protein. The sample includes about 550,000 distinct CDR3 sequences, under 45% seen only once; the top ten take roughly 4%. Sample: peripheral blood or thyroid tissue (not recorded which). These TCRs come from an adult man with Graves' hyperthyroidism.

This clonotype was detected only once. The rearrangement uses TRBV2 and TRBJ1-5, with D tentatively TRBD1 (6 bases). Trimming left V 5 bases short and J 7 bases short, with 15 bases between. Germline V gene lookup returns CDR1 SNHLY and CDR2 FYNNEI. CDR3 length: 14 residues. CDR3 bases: TGTGCCAGCAGTTTACAACAGGGCGGACAGCCCCAGCATTTT. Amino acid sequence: CASSLQQGGQPQHF. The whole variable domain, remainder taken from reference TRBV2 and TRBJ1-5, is EPEVTQTPSHQVTQMGQEVILRCVPISNHLYFYWYRQILGQKVEFLVSFYNNEISEKSEIFDDQFSVERPDGSNFTLKIRSTKLEDSAMYFCASSLQQGGQPQHFGDGTRLSIL.

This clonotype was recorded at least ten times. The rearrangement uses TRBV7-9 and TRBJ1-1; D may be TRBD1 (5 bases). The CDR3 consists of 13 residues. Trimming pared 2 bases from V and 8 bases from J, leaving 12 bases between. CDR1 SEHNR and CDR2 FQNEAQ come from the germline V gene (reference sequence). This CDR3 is CASSLPGSREAFF. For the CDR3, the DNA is TGTGCCAGCAGCTTACCAGGGTCAAGGGAAGCTTTCTTT.

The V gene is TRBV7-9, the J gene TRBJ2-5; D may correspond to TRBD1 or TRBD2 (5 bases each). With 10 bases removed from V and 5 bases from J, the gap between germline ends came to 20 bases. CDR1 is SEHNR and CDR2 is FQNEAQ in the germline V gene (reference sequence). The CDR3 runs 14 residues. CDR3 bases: TGTGCCACGAGACGGGGATGGGGCGAGGAGACCCAGTACTTC. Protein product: CATRRGWGEETQYF.

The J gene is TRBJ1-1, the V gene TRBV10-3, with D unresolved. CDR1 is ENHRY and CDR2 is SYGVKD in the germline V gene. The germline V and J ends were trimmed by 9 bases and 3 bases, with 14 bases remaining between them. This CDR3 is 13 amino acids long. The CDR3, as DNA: TGTGCCATATACGACACGGGGTACACTGAAGCTTTCTTT. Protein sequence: CAIYDTGYTEAFF.

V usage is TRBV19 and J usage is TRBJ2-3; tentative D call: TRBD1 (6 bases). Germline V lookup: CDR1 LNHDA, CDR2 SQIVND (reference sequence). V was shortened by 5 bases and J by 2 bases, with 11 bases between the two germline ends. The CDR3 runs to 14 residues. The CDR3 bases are TGTGCCAGTAGTTTTAGGGGACACACAGATACGCAGTATTTT. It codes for CASSFRGHTDTQYF.

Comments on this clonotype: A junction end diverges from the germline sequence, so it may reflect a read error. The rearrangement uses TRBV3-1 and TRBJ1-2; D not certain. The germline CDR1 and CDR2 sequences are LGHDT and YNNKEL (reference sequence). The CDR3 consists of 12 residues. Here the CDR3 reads CASSLGRTGTAF. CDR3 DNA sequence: TGTGCCAGCAGCCTCGGACGGACGGGCACCGCCTTC.

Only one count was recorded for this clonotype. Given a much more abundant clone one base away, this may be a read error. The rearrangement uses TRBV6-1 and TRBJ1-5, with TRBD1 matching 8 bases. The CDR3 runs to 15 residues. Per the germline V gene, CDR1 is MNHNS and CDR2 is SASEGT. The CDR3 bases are TGTGCCAGCTTTCGGGCAGGGGGCGAGGGTCAGCCCCGGCATTTT. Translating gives CASFRAGGEGQPRHF.

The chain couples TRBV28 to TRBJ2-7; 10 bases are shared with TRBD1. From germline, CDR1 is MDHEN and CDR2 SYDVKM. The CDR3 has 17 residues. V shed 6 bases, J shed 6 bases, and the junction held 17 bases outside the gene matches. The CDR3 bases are TGTGCCAGCAGGGGGGATCTCAGCCGGGACAGGGGAGCCGAGCAGTACTTC. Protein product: CASRGDLSRDRGAEQYF.

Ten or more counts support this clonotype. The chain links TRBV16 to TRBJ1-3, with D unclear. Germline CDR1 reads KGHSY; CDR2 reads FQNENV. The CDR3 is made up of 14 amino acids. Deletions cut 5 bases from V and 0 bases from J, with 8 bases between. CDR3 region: CASSYGISGNTIYF. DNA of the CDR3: TGTGCCAGCAGCTACGGAATCTCTGGAAACACCATATATTTT.

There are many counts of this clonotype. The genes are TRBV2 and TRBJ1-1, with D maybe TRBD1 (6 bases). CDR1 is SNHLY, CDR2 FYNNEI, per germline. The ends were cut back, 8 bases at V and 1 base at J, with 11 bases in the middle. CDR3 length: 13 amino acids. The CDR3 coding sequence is TGTGCCAGCTTACAGGGAAGGAACACTGAAGCTTTCTTT. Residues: CASLQGRNTEAFF.